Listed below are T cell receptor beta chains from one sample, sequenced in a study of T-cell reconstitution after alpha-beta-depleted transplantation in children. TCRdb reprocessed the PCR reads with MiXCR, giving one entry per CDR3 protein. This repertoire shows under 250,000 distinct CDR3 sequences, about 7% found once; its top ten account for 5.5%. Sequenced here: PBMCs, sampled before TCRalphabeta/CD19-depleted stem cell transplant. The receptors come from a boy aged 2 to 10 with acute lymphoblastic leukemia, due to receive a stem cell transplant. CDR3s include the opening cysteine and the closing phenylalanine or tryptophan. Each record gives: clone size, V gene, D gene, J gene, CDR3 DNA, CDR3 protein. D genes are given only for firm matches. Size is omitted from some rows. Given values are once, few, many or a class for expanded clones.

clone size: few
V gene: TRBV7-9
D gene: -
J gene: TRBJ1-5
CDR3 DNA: TGTGCCAGCAGCAACAACAGGGCCCGCAATCAGCCCCAGCATTTT
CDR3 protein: CASSNNRARNQPQHF

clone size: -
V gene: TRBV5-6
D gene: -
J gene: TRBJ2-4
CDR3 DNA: TGTGCCAGCAGCCAAGGGGCAAGTTTAAACATTCAGTACTTC
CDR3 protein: CASSQGASLNIQYF

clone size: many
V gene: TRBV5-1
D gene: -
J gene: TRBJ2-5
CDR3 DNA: TGCGCCAGCACCCCACGGGGGACAGCGGAGACCCAGTACTTC
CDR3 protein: CASTPRGTAETQYF

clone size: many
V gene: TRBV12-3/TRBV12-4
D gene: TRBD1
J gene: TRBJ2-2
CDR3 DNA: TGTGCCAGCAGTTTAATGGGACAGCCGAACACCGGGGAGCTGTTTTTT
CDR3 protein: CASSLMGQPNTGELFF

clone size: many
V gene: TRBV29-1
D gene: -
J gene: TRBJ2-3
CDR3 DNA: TGCAGCGTTGTCGGGCTAGCGTCTAGCACAGATACGCAGTATTTT
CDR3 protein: CSVVGLASSTDTQYF

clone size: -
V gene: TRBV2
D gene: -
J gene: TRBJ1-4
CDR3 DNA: TGTGCCAGCAGAGTGGGGGCCCTCGGCGCAACTAATGAAAAACTGTTTTTT
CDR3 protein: CASRVGALGATNEKLFF

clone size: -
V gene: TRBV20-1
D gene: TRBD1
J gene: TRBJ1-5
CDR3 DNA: TGCAGTGCTAGAAAACCGGGACAGGGGGCTAGCAATCAGCCCCAGCATTTT
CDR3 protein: CSARKPGQGASNQPQHF

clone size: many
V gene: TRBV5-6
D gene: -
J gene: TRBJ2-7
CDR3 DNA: TGTGCCAGCAGCTTGTATCGGCCTTCGGGCTCCTACGAGCAGTACTTC
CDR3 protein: CASSLYRPSGSYEQYF

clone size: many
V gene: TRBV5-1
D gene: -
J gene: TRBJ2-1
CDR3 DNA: TGCGCCAGCAGCATAGAGGGGGTCAATGAGCAGTTCTTC
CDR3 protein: CASSIEGVNEQFF

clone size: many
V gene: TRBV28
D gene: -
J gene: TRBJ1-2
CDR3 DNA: TGTGCCAGCAGTTTGGGACCCTATGGCTACACCTTC
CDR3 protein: CASSLGPYGYTF

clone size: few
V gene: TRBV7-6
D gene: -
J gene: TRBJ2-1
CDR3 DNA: TGTGCCAGCATCCCCCTTAGTGGGGGGGCCGCTGATGAGCAGTTCTTC
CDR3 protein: CASIPLSGGAADEQFF

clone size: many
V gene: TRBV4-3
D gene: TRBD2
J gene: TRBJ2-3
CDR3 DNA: TGCGCCAGCAGCCCTGCTGGGACTAGCGGGAGAGATACGCAGTATTTT
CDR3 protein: CASSPAGTSGRDTQYF

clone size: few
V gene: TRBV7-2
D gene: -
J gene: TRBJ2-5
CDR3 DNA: TGTGCCAGCAGCTTAGGCGGGTCCCAGTACTTC
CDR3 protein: CASSLGGSQYF

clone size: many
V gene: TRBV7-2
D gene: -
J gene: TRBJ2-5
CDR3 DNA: TGTGCCAGCAGTCTTCAGCTAGAGGTTTGGGAGACCCAGTACTTC
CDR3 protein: CASSLQLEVWETQYF

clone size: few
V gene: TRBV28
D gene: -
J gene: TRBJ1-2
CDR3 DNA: TGTGCCAGCAGCCCGACACAGGGTTCGCCCGGCTACACCTTC
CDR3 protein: CASSPTQGSPGYTF

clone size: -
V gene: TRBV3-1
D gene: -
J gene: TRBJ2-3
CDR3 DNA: TGTGCCAGCAGCCAAGTGGGACTTGGAGTGGATACGCAGTATTTT
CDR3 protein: CASSQVGLGVDTQYF

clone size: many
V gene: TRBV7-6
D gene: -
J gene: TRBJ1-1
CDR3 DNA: TGTGCCAGCAGTTGGACAGTTAACACTGAAGCTTTCTTT
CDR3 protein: CASSWTVNTEAFF

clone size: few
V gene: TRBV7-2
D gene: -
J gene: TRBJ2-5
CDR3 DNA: TGTGCCAGCAGCTTTAGTGGGCAAGAGACCCAGTACTTC
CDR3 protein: CASSFSGQETQYF

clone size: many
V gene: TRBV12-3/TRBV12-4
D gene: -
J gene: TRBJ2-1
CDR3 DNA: TGTGCCAGCAGTTTCGGGGATGAGCAGTTCTTC
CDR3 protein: CASSFGDEQFF

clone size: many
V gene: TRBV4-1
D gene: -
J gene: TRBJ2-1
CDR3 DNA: TGCGCCAGCAACGGGCCCGACAATGAGCAGTTCTTC
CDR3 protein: CASNGPDNEQFF

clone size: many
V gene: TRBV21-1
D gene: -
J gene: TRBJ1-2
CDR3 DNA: TGTGCCAGCAGCAAAGGGGATTTCGGGGGGAACTATGGCTACACCTTC
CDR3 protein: CASSKGDFGGNYGYTF

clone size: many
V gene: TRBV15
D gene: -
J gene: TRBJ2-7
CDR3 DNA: TGTGCCACCAGCAGGGTGGGGCAGGGGGGCTACGAGCAGTACTTC
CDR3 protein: CATSRVGQGGYEQYF

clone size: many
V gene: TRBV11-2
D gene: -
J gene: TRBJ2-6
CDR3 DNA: TGTGCCAGCAACCTTTTAGGTTCACAGGGAAATATGGCCAACGTCCTGACTTTC
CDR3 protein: CASNLLGSQGNMANVLTF

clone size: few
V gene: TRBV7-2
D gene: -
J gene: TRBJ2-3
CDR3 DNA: TGTGCCAGCACCTCCTGGGGAACGGGGACAGATACGCAGTATTTT
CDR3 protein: CASTSWGTGTDTQYF

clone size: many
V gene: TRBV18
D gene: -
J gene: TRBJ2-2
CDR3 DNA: TGTGCCAGCTCACCACGAGACCCGAGACACGGGGAGCTGTTTTTT
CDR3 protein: CASSPRDPRHGELFF

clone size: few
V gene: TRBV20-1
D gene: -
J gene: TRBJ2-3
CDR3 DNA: TGCAGTGCTAGCCGGGGGAGCAGCGCAGATACGCAGTATTTT
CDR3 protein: CSASRGSSADTQYF

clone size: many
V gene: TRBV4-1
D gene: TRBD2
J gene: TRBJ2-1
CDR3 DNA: TGCGCCAGCAGCCAAGAGGTCCTAGCGGGTAGTAATGAGCAGTTCTTC
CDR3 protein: CASSQEVLAGSNEQFF

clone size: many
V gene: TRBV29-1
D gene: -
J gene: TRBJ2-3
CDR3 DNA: TGCAGCGTTGAAGATCTCAGGTATTGGCCAGATACGCAGTATTTT
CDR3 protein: CSVEDLRYWPDTQYF

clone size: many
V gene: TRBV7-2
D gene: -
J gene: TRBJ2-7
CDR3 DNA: TGTGCCAGCAGCCCATTCCCGGGTTCGGCCTACGAGCAGTACTTC
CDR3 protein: CASSPFPGSAYEQYF

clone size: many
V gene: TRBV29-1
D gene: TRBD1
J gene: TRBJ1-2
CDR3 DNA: TGCAGCGTTGAAGACGGTGACAGGGCCTATGGCTACACCTTC
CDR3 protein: CSVEDGDRAYGYTF

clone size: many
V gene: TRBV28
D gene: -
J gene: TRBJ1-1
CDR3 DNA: TGTGCCAGCAGTTCGACAGTTGCGGCTTTCTTT
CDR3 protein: CASSSTVAAFF

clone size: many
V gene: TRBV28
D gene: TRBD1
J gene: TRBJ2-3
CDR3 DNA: TGTGCCAGCAGCCTGACAGGGGGGGGCATCAACACAGATACGCAGTATTTT
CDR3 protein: CASSLTGGGINTDTQYF

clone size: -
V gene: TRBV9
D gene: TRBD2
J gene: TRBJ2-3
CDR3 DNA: TGTGCCAGCAGCTTCCTAGCGGGAGTCAACCCAGATACGCAGTATTTT
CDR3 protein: CASSFLAGVNPDTQYF

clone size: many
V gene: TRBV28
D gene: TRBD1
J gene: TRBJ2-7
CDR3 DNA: TGTGCCAGCAGGAAGGACAGGGAGATTTACGAGCAGTACTTC
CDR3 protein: CASRKDREIYEQYF

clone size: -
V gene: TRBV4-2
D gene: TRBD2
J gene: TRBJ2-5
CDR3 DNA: TGTGCCATCAGCCGAGGGCCTAGCGGGATCCAAGAGACCCAGTACTTC
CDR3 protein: CAISRGPSGIQETQYF

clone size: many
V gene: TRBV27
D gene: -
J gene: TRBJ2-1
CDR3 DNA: TGTGCCAGTAAGGAGCGGCCCTTTCTCGATGAGCAGTTCTTC
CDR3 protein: CASKERPFLDEQFF

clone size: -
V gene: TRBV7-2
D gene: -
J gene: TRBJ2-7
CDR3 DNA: TGTGCCAGCAGTCTCGGTTCGTCGGTATCCTACGAGCAGTACTTC
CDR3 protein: CASSLGSSVSYEQYF